These 2 T cell receptor beta chains were sequenced from one sample in a study of blood T cell repertoires in COVID-19. Only in-frame clones appear in the TCRdb table, and some are missing; sequencing was by immunoSEQ multiplex PCR. This table holds 110,000 or so clones, about 85% found once. The sequenced sample was peripheral blood. These receptors were taken from a human donor in a cohort sampled during active COVID-19.

Only a few counts were recorded for this clone. J is TRBJ2-4 and V is TRBV3-1 (or the pseudogene TRBV3-2); weak D call: TRBD1 (6 bases). Trimming removed 5 bases from V and 0 bases from J, with 17 bases in between. The CDR3 is made up of 17 amino acids. Germline V lookup: CDR1 LGHDT, CDR2 YNNKEL (reference sequence). The CDR3 DNA reads as TGTGCCAGCAGCTCCTTAGGGGGACGGCAAGCCAAAAACATTCAGTACTTC. This sequence encodes CASSSLGGRQAKNIQYF.

This clone was counted a single time. The rearrangement joins TRBV19 to TRBJ1-2; maybe TRBD1 (6 bases). Germline V gene sequence: CDR1 LNHDA, CDR2 SQIVND (reference sequence). The CDR3 contains 16 residues. Between the trimmed V and J ends, which lost 6 bases and 3 bases, there was a span of 20 bases. CDR3 sequence: CASSPGQSSRHYGYTF. The CDR3 region has the DNA TGTGCCAGTAGCCCAGGACAGTCATCACGCCACTATGGCTACACCTTC.